The TCR beta chain under discussion was sequenced for a study of T cell responses to AZD1222 COVID-19 vaccine. Regarding the study as a whole: Donors were largely white British and mainly female; clonal diversity was possibly underestimated.

Using immunoSEQ multiplex PCR, the repertoire was profiled, and TCRdb retains in-frame clones only, with some absent. The table includes some 120,000 clones, 90% to 95% detected once. A word on this clone: The target antigen is unknown.

The CDR3 has 14 residues. V dropped 1 base and J dropped 5 bases, with 11 bases sitting between them. Germline V lookup: CDR1 SGHVS, CDR2 FQNEAQ. The receptor's source is an adult in good health. The V and J genes are TRBV7-8 and TRBJ1-1; perhaps TRBD1 as D (6 bases). The material sequenced was peripheral blood, taken on day 0 of AZD1222 vaccination. The CDR3 nucleotides read TGTGCCAGCAGCTTAGAAACAGGGTGGACTGAAGCTTTCTTT. This gives the protein CASSLETGWTEAFF.